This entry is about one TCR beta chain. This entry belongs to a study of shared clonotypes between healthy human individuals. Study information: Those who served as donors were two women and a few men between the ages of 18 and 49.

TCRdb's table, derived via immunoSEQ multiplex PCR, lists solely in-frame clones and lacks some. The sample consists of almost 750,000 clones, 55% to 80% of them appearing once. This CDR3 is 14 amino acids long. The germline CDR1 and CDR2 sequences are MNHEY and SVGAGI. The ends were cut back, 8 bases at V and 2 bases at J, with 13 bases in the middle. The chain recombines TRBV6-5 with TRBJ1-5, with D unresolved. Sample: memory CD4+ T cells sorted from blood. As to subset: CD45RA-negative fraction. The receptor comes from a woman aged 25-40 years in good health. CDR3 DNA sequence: TGTGCCAGCTTGGTAGCGATCGGCAATCAGCCCCAGCATTTT. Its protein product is CASLVAIGNQPQHF.